Detailed here is one TCR beta chain. Germline-derived CDR1 and CDR2 are MRHNA and SNTAGT. There are 15 residues in the CDR3. V lost 4 bases to trimming and J lost 3 bases; unmatched junction nucleotides: 2. The data are from a study of shared clonotypes between healthy human individuals. Whole-study context: Two women and a few men aged 18 to 49 served as donors.

Here immunoSEQ multiplex PCR was the method, and the copy in TCRdb shows in-frame clones only, minus some. The repertoire has about 490,000 clones, around 73% of them found once; the top ten carry 9.5% to 15%. This chain uses TRBV6-4 with TRBJ2-2; 10 positions agree with TRBD2. The receptor was derived from a woman between 40 and 50 years old in good health. Some clones in this sample may be carry-over from other donors' samples. Sequenced: PBMCs. CDR3 in DNA: TGTGCCAGCAGTGTCACTAGCGGGGACACCGGGGAGCTGTTTTTT. It translates to CASSVTSGDTGELFF.